Below, 21 T cell receptor beta chains from the same sample are listed, as sequenced in a study of cytomegalovirus exposure and HLA in healthy donors. The PCR employed 60 Vbeta primers together with 13 Jbeta primers. The method was immunoSEQ multiplex PCR; TCRdb's version includes in-frame clones alone and lacks a portion of them. The sample lists some 150,000 clones, 70% to 80% occurring once. Sequenced input: PBMCs. The receptors derive from a woman between 50 and 59 years old in good health and CMV-seronegative.

V is TRBV7-2 and J is TRBJ1-5, with D uncertain. Germline CDR1 reads SGHTA; CDR2 reads FQGNSA. The V end was cut by 3 bases, the J end by 2 bases, with 8 bases between. This CDR3 has 14 residues. CDR3 residues: CASSLREGNQPQHF. As DNA, the CDR3 is TGTGCCAGCAGCTTGCGGGAAGGCAATCAGCCCCAGCATTTT.

This rearrangement joins TRBV7-9 to TRBJ1-4; 7 positions agree with TRBD1. V gave up 1 base and J gave up 4 bases; unmatched junction bases: 6. This CDR3 spans 16 amino acids. Looked up from germline, CDR1 is SEHNR and CDR2 is FQNEAQ (reference sequence). CDR3 loop: CASSLVGGQRNEKLFF. The CDR3, as DNA: TGTGCCAGCAGCTTAGTCGGGGGACAGCGTAATGAAAAACTGTTTTTT.

V is TRBV20-1 and J is TRBJ1-1, with TRBD1 as a possible D gene (5 bases). This CDR3 comprises 11 residues. The V gene lost 6 bases and the J gene lost 0 bases, with 5 bases spanning the gap. Germline assignment: CDR1 DFQATT and CDR2 SNEGSKA (reference sequence). The CDR3 sequence is CSAGVNTEAFF. In DNA, the CDR3 is TGCAGTGCAGGGGTGAACACTGAAGCTTTCTTT.

This rearrangement joins TRBV20-1 to TRBJ1-1; D gene ambiguous. This CDR3 contains 11 residues. The V and J ends lost 4 bases and 1 base respectively, with 4 bases between them. The germline CDR1 and CDR2 sequences are DFQATT and SNEGSKA (reference sequence). The DNA of the CDR3 is TGCAGTGCTACCCGGAACACTGAAGCTTTCTTT. Its protein is CSATRNTEAFF.

The V gene is TRBV28, the J gene TRBJ1-5; 7 bases agree with TRBD1. The ends lost 7 bases at V and 6 bases at J; junction bases unmatched: 15. The CDR3 extends over 16 amino acids. Looked up from germline, CDR1 is MDHEN and CDR2 is SYDVKM. The CDR3 here is CASTLGVDRVGQPQHF. The CDR3 bases are TGTGCCAGCACCTTAGGGGTCGACAGGGTTGGTCAGCCCCAGCATTTT. The full variable domain, rest sourced from reference TRBV28 and TRBJ1-5, is DVKVTQSSRYLVKRTGEKVFLECVQDMDHENMFWYRQDPGLGLRLIYFSYDVKMKEKGDIPEGYSVSREKKERFSLILESASTNQTSMYLCASTLGVDRVGQPQHFGDGTRLSIL.

The chain is built from TRBV30 and TRBJ1-1; 12 bases fit TRBD1. Germline lookup yields CDR1 GTSNPN and CDR2 SVGIG (reference sequence). The trim removed 0 bases at V and 4 bases at J, leaving 6 bases unmatched. CDR3 length: 16 residues. CDR3 DNA: TGTGCCTGGAGTGTTTTACCGGGACAGGGGGCCACTGAAGCTTTCTTT. Its translation: CAWSVLPGQGATEAFF.

The V call is TRBV27, the J call TRBJ2-7, with D possibly being TRBD2 (6 bases). Germline CDR1 reads MNHEY; CDR2 reads SMNVEV (reference sequence). The CDR3 is 15 amino acids. Trimming stripped 2 bases from V and 3 bases from J, with 14 bases between. CDR3 DNA sequence: TGTGCCAGCAGTTTAGGGTCAGCGGGCTTCTACGAGCAGTACTTC. This sequence encodes CASSLGSAGFYEQYF.

The genes are TRBV15 and TRBJ2-7; 12 nucleotides match TRBD2. After removal of 3 bases from V and 4 bases from J, the junction contained 4 bases not matched to a gene. CDR1 is LNHNV, CDR2 YYDKDF, per germline (reference sequence). The CDR3 consists of 15 residues. The CDR3 DNA follows: TGTGCCACCAGCAGGACTAGCGGGAGCTTTTACGAGCAGTACTTC. This translates into CATSRTSGSFYEQYF.

The sample holds one count of this clone. The rearrangement links TRBV7-9 to TRBJ2-3; 8 bases are a match to TRBD2. The germline gives CDR1 SEHNR, CDR2 FQNEAQ (reference sequence). The V and J ends lost 5 bases and 0 bases, in that order; junction bases with no gene match: 7. The CDR3 has 16 residues. CDR3 loop: CASSVLAASSTDTQYF. CDR3 sequence (DNA): TGTGCCAGCAGCGTACTAGCGGCTTCTAGCACAGATACGCAGTATTTT. Together with reference TRBV7-9 and TRBJ2-3, the CDR3 gives the full variable domain: DTGVSQNPRHKITKRGQNVTFRCDPISEHNRLYWYRQTLGQGPEFLTYFQNEAQLEKSRLLSDRFSAERPKGSFSTLEIQRTEQGDSAMYLCASSVLAASSTDTQYFGPGTRLTVL.

This sequence joins TRBV25-1 and TRBJ1-2; TRBD1 might be the D (6 bases). With 3 bases removed from V and 8 bases from J, the gap between germline ends came to 16 bases. Germline V gives CDR1 MGHDK, CDR2 SYGVNS. The CDR3 contains 14 residues. The CDR3 region is CASSDSGAKGGYTF. For the CDR3, the DNA is TGTGCCAGCAGTGATTCAGGGGCGAAGGGGGGCTACACCTTC.

This chain connects TRBV7-2 to TRBJ1-1; TRBD1 might be the D (6 bases). In germline, CDR1 is SGHTA, CDR2 FQGNSA. The CDR3 loop spans 15 amino acids. The V end lost 5 bases, the J end lost 0 bases, and 13 bases lay between the germline ends. CDR3 loop: CASSPSGTLNTEAFF. The CDR3 coding sequence is TGTGCCAGCAGCCCATCCGGGACATTGAACACTGAAGCTTTCTTT.

Comment on this clone: The germline gene is not matched at one end of the junction; a read error may be the cause. The chain links TRBV20-1 to TRBJ1-2; D perhaps matches TRBD1 (6 bases). This CDR3 spans 11 amino acids. Germline V gene data show CDR1 as DFQATT and CDR2 as SNEGSKA (reference sequence). The CDR3, as DNA: TGCAGTGGCTCTCCGGGACAAGCATTTGTGTTC. Translating it yields CSGSPGQAFVF.

The chain employs TRBV25-1 and TRBJ1-4; perhaps TRBD1 as D (6 bases). CDR3 length: 14 amino acids. V was pared by 6 bases and J by 7 bases, with 15 bases between. Germline V gives CDR1 MGHDK, CDR2 SYGVNS. Written as DNA, the CDR3 is TGTGCCAGCAGCCTCAGGGGAGGGGGTGAAAAACTGTTTTTT. The encoded protein is CASSLRGGGEKLFF.

The chain uses TRBV7-9 and TRBJ1-1, with D tentatively TRBD1 (5 bases). The germline V and J ends were trimmed by 2 bases and 1 base, with 11 bases remaining between them. The CDR3 runs to 15 residues. CDR1 is SEHNR, CDR2 FQNEAQ, per germline (reference sequence). DNA for the CDR3: TGTGCCAGCAGCTTATCTAGACAGCAGAACACTGAAGCTTTCTTT. Translation: CASSLSRQQNTEAFF.

This chain uses TRBV5-1 with TRBJ2-6, with 7 bases lining up with TRBD1. From germline, CDR1 is SGHRS and CDR2 YFSETQ. The CDR3 loop spans 18 amino acids. Unmatched junction bases numbered 8, after V lost 2 bases and J lost 0 bases. CDR3 nucleotide sequence: TGCGCCAGCAGCTTTCAAGACAGGGCCAGCTCTGGGGCCAACGTCCTGACTTTC. Its translation is CASSFQDRASSGANVLTF.

In its sample, this clone was seen once. The CDR3 nucleotides read TGTGCCAGCAGCCCCCAGGGCCGGAACACTGAAGCTTTCTTT. Residues: CASSPQGRNTEAFF. This chain uses TRBV25-1 with TRBJ1-1; TRBD1 might be the D (5 bases). The CDR3 is 14 amino acids. V was trimmed by 6 bases and J by 1 base, leaving 12 bases between them. Looked up from germline, CDR1 is MGHDK and CDR2 is SYGVNS.

This chain joins TRBV18 and TRBJ1-2; 8 nucleotides match TRBD1. The ends lost 1 base at V and 9 bases at J; junction bases unmatched: 7. CDR1 is KGHSH, CDR2 LQKENI, per germline. CDR3 length: 14 amino acids. In nucleotides, the CDR3 is TGTGCCAGCTCACCACAGGGACAGGATAATCGCTACACCTTC. It translates to CASSPQGQDNRYTF.

This clone has just one count. The V and J genes are TRBV5-1 and TRBJ1-2, with D possibly matching TRBD1 (5 bases). Germline V gene data show CDR1 as SGHRS and CDR2 as YFSETQ. The length of the CDR3 is 14 residues. Trimming removed 0 bases at V and 8 bases at J, with 14 bases between. The chain's CDR3 is CASSLDQGLGGYTF. CDR3 nucleotides: TGCGCCAGCAGCTTGGATCAGGGACTCGGGGGCTACACCTTC.

V is TRBV5-4 and J is TRBJ2-2, with D possibly being TRBD2 (6 bases). This CDR3 region has 15 residues. Trimming left V 5 bases short and J 2 bases short, with 13 bases between. Germline V gives CDR1 SGHNT, CDR2 YYREEE (reference sequence). The CDR3 protein is CASRSAGTNTGELFF. CDR3 nucleotides: TGTGCCAGCAGATCGGCCGGGACTAACACCGGGGAGCTGTTTTTT.

In this sample, this clone turned up a few times. The chain uses TRBV28 and TRBJ1-5, with D possibly being TRBD1 (6 bases). Germline loops: CDR1 MDHEN, CDR2 SYDVKM. V gave up 5 bases and J gave up 10 bases, with 18 bases separating them. The CDR3 extends over 14 amino acids. This chain's CDR3 is CASSLGQRFQPQHF. The CDR3 region has the DNA TGTGCCAGCAGTCTCGGACAGAGATTCCAACCCCAGCATTTT.

V is TRBV15 and J is TRBJ2-7; D perhaps matches TRBD2 (6 bases). The V gene lost 0 bases and the J gene lost 3 bases, with 18 bases spanning the gap. CDR1 is LNHNV, CDR2 YYDKDF, per germline (reference sequence). The CDR3 spans 17 residues. The CDR3 sequence is CATSRDSLGGGFYEQYF. DNA of the CDR3: TGTGCCACCAGCAGAGATTCTCTTGGGGGAGGCTTCTACGAGCAGTACTTC. Variable domain in full (rest from reference TRBV15 and TRBJ2-7): DAMVIQNPRYQVTQFGKPVTLSCSQTLNHNVMYWYQQKSSQAPKLLFHYYDKDFNNEADTPDNFQSRRPNTSFCFLDIRSPGLGDTAMYLCATSRDSLGGGFYEQYFGPGTRLTVT.